The next 27 T cell receptor beta chains were all read from a single sample in a study of shared clonotypes between healthy human individuals. Clones were sequenced by immunoSEQ multiplex PCR, and TCRdb holds only the in-frame ones, with some missing. The sample lists 1.5 million to 2.5 million clones, less than 95% occurring once. Naive-designated CD8 cells lacked CD45RO, were positively enriched for CCR7, and omitted terminally differentiated effector memory CD45RA+ cells. The source material was naive CD8+ T cells sorted from blood. All receptors come from a man aged 18-30 years in good health.

This chain joins TRBV27 and TRBJ1-1; D is undetermined. Germline V CDR1 and CDR2: MNHEY, SMNVEV (reference sequence). V gave up 5 bases and J gave up 3 bases, with 10 bases separating them. The CDR3 has 13 amino acids. The CDR3 loop is CASSHGSYTEAFF. The CDR3, as DNA: TGTGCCAGCAGTCACGGGTCGTACACTGAAGCTTTCTTT.

This clone was detected a few times. This chain links TRBV30 with TRBJ1-1; a possible D gene is TRBD1 (6 bases). This CDR3 region has 13 residues. The V gene's germline CDR1 is GTSNPN and CDR2 SVGIG (reference sequence). V was clipped by 5 bases and J by 4 bases, with 14 bases between them. CDR3 protein: CAWEQGRSTEAFF. The CDR3 coding sequence is TGTGCCTGGGAACAGGGCAGGAGCACTGAAGCTTTCTTT.

The chain couples TRBV30 to TRBJ2-3; 11 bases match TRBD1. Germline values: CDR1 GTSNPN, CDR2 SVGIG (reference sequence). The CDR3 length is 15 residues. J was trimmed by 5 bases and V by 2 bases; bases with no gene match: 6. The CDR3, as DNA: TGTGCCTGGAGTCGGACAGGGGGCGCAGGAGATACGCAGTATTTT. Translated, it gives CAWSRTGGAGDTQYF.

The chain has TRBV28 and TRBJ2-4, with D possibly being TRBD2 (6 bases). V lost 5 bases, J lost 1 base, and 15 bases lay in between. There are 16 residues in the CDR3. Germline assignment: CDR1 MDHEN and CDR2 SYDVKM. The CDR3 sequence: CASSKGLPTAKNIQYF. The CDR3 nucleotides read TGTGCCAGCAGTAAGGGACTCCCGACCGCCAAAAACATTCAGTACTTC. Based on the CDR3 plus reference TRBV28 and TRBJ2-4, the full variable domain is DVKVTQSSRYLVKRTGEKVFLECVQDMDHENMFWYRQDPGLGLRLIYFSYDVKMKEKGDIPEGYSVSREKKERFSLILESASTNQTSMYLCASSKGLPTAKNIQYFGAGTRLSVL.

The gene calls are TRBV4-1 and TRBJ1-1; no firm D call. V gave up 3 bases and J gave up 4 bases, with 15 bases separating them. This CDR3 is 15 amino acids long. The germline gives CDR1 MGHRA, CDR2 YSYEKL. As DNA, the CDR3 is TGCGCCAGCAGCCAGCTGCTGGTACCGGGCACTGAAGCTTTCTTT. Its translation is CASSQLLVPGTEAFF.

This clone was counted once. The gene calls are TRBV5-1 and TRBJ2-1, with D possibly TRBD2 on 6 matching bases. The CDR3 is made up of 17 amino acids. Germline assignment: CDR1 SGHRS and CDR2 YFSETQ. Between the trimmed V and J ends, which lost 0 bases and 1 base, there was a span of 14 bases. In DNA form, the CDR3 reads TGCGCCAGCAGCTTGGCCGTGGGAGGAGGGTCCTACAATGAGCAGTTCTTC. Its translation: CASSLAVGGGSYNEQFF.

CDR3 residues: CASSYSTHRGGYEQYF. The CDR3 DNA reads as TGTGCCAGCAGTTACTCGACGCACAGGGGTGGTTACGAGCAGTACTTC. The genes are TRBV6-6 and TRBJ2-7; TRBD1 agrees at 7 bases. The trim removed 0 bases at V and 4 bases at J, leaving 9 bases unmatched. The CDR3 runs to 16 residues. The germline V gene has CDR1 MNHNY and CDR2 SVGAGI (reference sequence).

This sequence joins TRBV7-6 and TRBJ2-1, with D maybe TRBD2 (5 bases). CDR3 size: 15 residues. Germline CDR1 is SGHVS and CDR2 is FNYEAQ. V lost 1 base and J 8 bases, leaving 15 bases between the germline ends. CDR3 coding DNA: TGTGCCAGCAGCTTAGTTACTGGCCCCGGGGATGAGCAGTTCTTC. It specifies CASSLVTGPGDEQFF.

V usage is TRBV5-4 and J usage is TRBJ2-1; 13 nucleotides agree with TRBD2. Trimming took 4 bases from V and 8 from J; bases not matched to a gene: 15. Germline V lookup: CDR1 SGHNT, CDR2 YYREEE (reference sequence). The CDR3 extends over 18 amino acids. CDR3 sequence (DNA): TGTGCCAGCAGCCGGGACGAAAGACTAGCGGGAGGTTCGCATGAGCAGTTCTTC. Protein: CASSRDERLAGGSHEQFF.

The chain carries TRBV29-1 and TRBJ2-3; D might be TRBD1 (5 bases). CDR1 and CDR2 from the germline V gene are SQVTM and ANQGSEA. This CDR3 has 14 amino acids. V lost 2 bases and J 5 bases, leaving 14 bases between the germline ends. CDR3 bases: TGCAGCGTTGAATACCAGGGAAGTGGAGATACGCAGTATTTT. This gives the protein CSVEYQGSGDTQYF.

The rearrangement uses TRBV7-9 and TRBJ1-2, with 7 positions matching TRBD1. V lost 0 bases to trimming and J lost 3 bases; unmatched junction nucleotides: 4. The CDR3 runs 15 residues. Germline CDR1 reads SEHNR; CDR2 reads FQNEAQ (reference sequence). Here the CDR3 DNA reads TGTGCCAGCAGCTTAGCGGCAGACAGGGACTATGGCTACACCTTC. As protein: CASSLAADRDYGYTF.

The genes are TRBV5-6 and TRBJ2-7; TRBD1 might be the D (5 bases). The CDR3 contains 15 residues. V dropped 4 bases and J dropped 2 bases, with 16 bases sitting between them. Germline V gene data show CDR1 as SGHDT and CDR2 as YYEEEE. CDR3 protein: CASSPQAQQAYEQYF. The CDR3, as DNA: TGTGCCAGCAGCCCCCAGGCCCAACAGGCCTACGAGCAGTACTTC.

The chain has TRBV29-1 and TRBJ2-7, with a tentative D call TRBD2 (5 bases). Germline CDR1 is SQVTM and CDR2 is ANQGSEA. The ends were cut back, 6 bases at V and 0 bases at J, with 18 bases in the middle. The CDR3 extends over 15 amino acids. The CDR3 reads CSVSRAGAFSYEQYF. For the CDR3, the DNA is TGCAGCGTCTCACGGGCGGGCGCTTTCTCCTACGAGCAGTACTTC.

The V call is TRBV7-9, the J call TRBJ1-1; the D gene is possibly TRBD1 (6 bases). V gave up 4 bases and J gave up 6 bases, with 15 bases separating them. Germline CDR1 and CDR2: SEHNR and FQNEAQ (reference sequence). The CDR3 has 14 amino acids. This CDR3 is CASSSSTGPPEAFF. The CDR3 bases are TGTGCCAGCAGCTCATCAACAGGGCCGCCTGAAGCTTTCTTT.

V usage is TRBV27 and J usage is TRBJ2-1; TRBD2 agrees at 8 bases. V was pared by 3 bases and J by 7 bases, with 17 bases of the junction left unmatched. Germline V gives CDR1 MNHEY, CDR2 SMNVEV (reference sequence). There are 18 residues in the CDR3. The CDR3 loop is CASSFRAGDHFLLNEQFF. The CDR3 DNA reads TGTGCCAGCAGTTTCCGAGCGGGAGACCATTTTCTTTTGAATGAGCAGTTCTTC.

The chain employs TRBV27 and TRBJ2-7, with 10 nucleotides matching TRBD1. The trim removed 5 bases at V and 4 bases at J, leaving 11 bases unmatched. Looked up from germline, CDR1 is MNHEY and CDR2 is SMNVEV (reference sequence). The CDR3 length is 16 residues. CDR3 nucleotide sequence: TGTGCCAGCAGTGTACCCCCGGGACAGGGGTTTTACGAGCAGTACTTC. Amino acid sequence: CASSVPPGQGFYEQYF.

On this clone: The same CDR3 arises from other DNA sequences in this sample as well. The chain couples TRBV9 to TRBJ1-2, with D unresolved. Per germline, CDR1 SGDLS and CDR2 YYNGEE. The CDR3 length is 14 residues. V was shortened by 0 bases and J by 2 bases, with 8 bases between the two germline ends. The CDR3 region is CASSVAAANYGYTF. Written as DNA, the CDR3 is TGTGCCAGCAGCGTAGCGGCAGCGAACTATGGCTACACCTTC.

V gene TRBV28 combines with J gene TRBJ1-1; perhaps TRBD1 as D (5 bases). Germline loops: CDR1 MDHEN, CDR2 SYDVKM. V lost 7 bases, J lost 4 bases, and 10 bases lay in between. The CDR3 runs 12 residues. DNA of the CDR3: TGTGCCAGCACCCCGGACACCACTGAAGCTTTCTTT. Its protein product is CASTPDTTEAFF.

The genes are TRBV7-9 and TRBJ2-7, with unresolved D. CDR1 is SEHNR and CDR2 is FQNEAQ in the germline V gene (reference sequence). The CDR3 loop spans 16 amino acids. Trimming pared 2 bases from V and 2 bases from J, leaving 16 bases between. The CDR3 reads CASSLTVGLRAYEQYF. In nucleotides, the CDR3 is TGTGCCAGCAGCTTAACTGTCGGGTTGAGAGCCTACGAGCAGTACTTC.

The V gene is TRBV29-1, the J gene TRBJ1-4; no clear D gene. Germline loops: CDR1 SQVTM, CDR2 ANQGSEA. The CDR3 loop spans 15 amino acids. V lost 4 bases to trimming and J lost 6 bases, with 18 bases between them. The CDR3 sequence: CSVVASSWGDEKLFF. As DNA, the CDR3 is TGCAGCGTTGTCGCCAGCTCCTGGGGTGATGAAAAACTGTTTTTT.

The V gene is TRBV29-1, the J gene TRBJ2-5; D unresolved. CDR3 length: 11 amino acids. Trimming cost V 6 bases and J 5 bases, with 10 bases left between them. Germline V gene sequence: CDR1 SQVTM, CDR2 ANQGSEA. The CDR3 spells CSVDSTETQYF. DNA for the CDR3: TGCAGCGTCGACTCAACGGAGACCCAGTACTTC.

The V call is TRBV29-1, the J call TRBJ2-1; D may be TRBD1 or TRBD2 (5 bases each). The germline V gene encodes CDR1 SQVTM and CDR2 ANQGSEA. This CDR3 region has 15 residues. With 1 base removed from V and 8 bases from J, the gap between germline ends came to 18 bases. The CDR3 DNA sequence: TGCAGCGTTGAAGTTGAGTCAGGGCGGGTCGATGAGCAGTTCTTC. Its translation is CSVEVESGRVDEQFF.

The V call is TRBV4-1, the J call TRBJ2-4; D gene ambiguous. Germline values: CDR1 MGHRA, CDR2 YSYEKL. CDR3 length: 13 residues. The ends were cut back, 2 bases at V and 2 bases at J, with 4 bases in the middle. As DNA, the CDR3 is TGCGCCAGCAGCCAATCCCCCAAAAACATTCAGTACTTC. Protein sequence: CASSQSPKNIQYF.

V and J are TRBV9 and TRBJ1-5; a possible D gene is TRBD1 (5 bases). This CDR3 has 12 residues. Trimming removed 4 bases from V and 6 bases from J, with 8 bases in between. From germline, CDR1 is SGDLS and CDR2 YYNGEE. The CDR3 region is CASSNGGQPQHF. The CDR3 DNA is TGTGCCAGCAGCAACGGGGGTCAGCCCCAGCATTTT.

The chain uses TRBV5-1 and TRBJ2-7, with D possibly matching TRBD1 (5 bases). The CDR3 loop spans 14 amino acids. The germline V gene encodes CDR1 SGHRS and CDR2 YFSETQ. Trimming cost V 2 bases and J 4 bases, with 13 bases left between them. CDR3 nucleotide sequence: TGCGCCAGCAGCTTAGATGGACACGATTACGAGCAGTACTTC. Its translation: CASSLDGHDYEQYF. Full variable domain (rest looked up from reference TRBV5-1 and TRBJ2-7): KAGVTQTPRYLIKTRGQQVTLSCSPISGHRSVSWYQQTPGQGLQFLFEYFSETQRNKGNFPGRFSGRQFSNSRSEMNVSTLELGDSALYLCASSLDGHDYEQYFGPGTRLTVT.

This chain uses TRBV6-6 with TRBJ2-1; D remains unclear. V was clipped by 0 bases and J by 6 bases, with 9 bases between them. CDR1 is MNHNY, CDR2 SVGAGI, per germline (reference sequence). The CDR3 extends over 14 amino acids. CDR3 protein: CASSYSEGINEQFF. As DNA, the CDR3 is TGTGCCAGCAGTTACTCGGAAGGTATCAATGAGCAGTTCTTC.

The genes are TRBV28 and TRBJ1-2; TRBD1 is a possible D gene (6 bases). Germline-derived CDR1 and CDR2 are MDHEN and SYDVKM. Trimming pared 5 bases from V and 5 bases from J, leaving 18 bases between. There are 15 residues in the CDR3. This CDR3 reads CASSTSKGQVYGYTF. Written as DNA, the CDR3 is TGTGCCAGCAGTACCTCTAAGGGACAAGTATATGGCTACACCTTC.